Listed below are T cell receptor beta chains from one sample, sequenced in a study of blood T cells in healthy people across ages. TCRdb processed the 5' RACE reads anew with MiXCR; each CDR3 protein has one entry. Of 1 million or so distinct CDR3 sequences in the sample, 40% to 50% were seen once. What was sequenced was blood. These TCRs come from a woman in her fifties or sixties in good health. CDR3s include the opening cysteine and the closing phenylalanine or tryptophan. Each record gives: V gene, CDR3 length, clone size, J gene, CDR3 protein. Clone size is not always given. Where it is, it says once, few, many or a class for expanded clones.

V gene: TRBV6-6; CDR3 length: 12; clone size: -; J gene: TRBJ1-1; CDR3 protein: CASSYNSAEAFF
V gene: TRBV3-1; CDR3 length: 14; clone size: -; J gene: TRBJ2-2; CDR3 protein: CASSLGSDTGELFF
V gene: TRBV6-5; CDR3 length: 14; clone size: few; J gene: -; CDR3 protein: CASSFWDRAYEQYF
V gene: TRBV10-3; CDR3 length: 14; clone size: -; J gene: TRBJ2-7; CDR3 protein: CAIKRDRAYSEQYF
V gene: TRBV7-2; CDR3 length: 16; clone size: few; J gene: TRBJ2-3; CDR3 protein: CASSITGTSGSNTQYF
V gene: TRBV24-1; CDR3 length: 16; clone size: few; J gene: TRBJ2-1; CDR3 protein: CATSECDWSSYNEQFF
V gene: TRBV28; CDR3 length: 15; clone size: -; J gene: TRBJ2-1; CDR3 protein: CATVNGGFSYNEQFF
V gene: TRBV27; CDR3 length: 13; clone size: -; J gene: TRBJ2-3; CDR3 protein: CASSLGNADTQYF
V gene: TRBV6-5; CDR3 length: 13; clone size: -; J gene: TRBJ2-7; CDR3 protein: CASKLGTSYEQYF
V gene: TRBV20-1; CDR3 length: 15; clone size: few; J gene: TRBJ2-7; CDR3 protein: CSARDRGLPGYEQYF
V gene: TRBV6-2/TRBV6-3; CDR3 length: 15; clone size: once; J gene: -; CDR3 protein: CASSRSLVSWYEQYF
V gene: TRBV12-3/TRBV12-4; CDR3 length: 15; clone size: few; J gene: TRBJ2-1; CDR3 protein: CASSLSIAGNNEQFF
V gene: TRBV5-1; CDR3 length: 16; clone size: -; J gene: TRBJ1-2; CDR3 protein: CASSLNAGAENYGYTF
V gene: TRBV27; CDR3 length: 12; clone size: -; J gene: TRBJ1-1; CDR3 protein: CASSHGQGEAFF
V gene: TRBV20-1; CDR3 length: 11; clone size: -; J gene: TRBJ2-5; CDR3 protein: CSASWGEQQYF
V gene: TRBV9; CDR3 length: 14; clone size: many; J gene: TRBJ2-1; CDR3 protein: CASSVRLAGNEQFF
V gene: TRBV5-1; CDR3 length: 17; clone size: -; J gene: TRBJ2-1; CDR3 protein: CASSVHPSDSPHNEQFF
V gene: TRBV6-6; CDR3 length: 15; clone size: once; J gene: TRBJ2-5; CDR3 protein: CASSYSGTDKETQYF
V gene: TRBV3-1; CDR3 length: 14; clone size: -; J gene: TRBJ1-1; CDR3 protein: CASSQVGGITEAFF
V gene: TRBV7-9; CDR3 length: 12; clone size: -; J gene: TRBJ2-1; CDR3 protein: CASSHEHGEQFF
V gene: TRBV27; CDR3 length: 14; clone size: once; J gene: TRBJ2-1; CDR3 protein: CASSLRDVYNEQFF
V gene: TRBV20-1; CDR3 length: 15; clone size: -; J gene: -; CDR3 protein: CSAIRTGGSNDEQYF
V gene: TRBV7-9; CDR3 length: 14; clone size: -; J gene: TRBJ1-6; CDR3 protein: CASSPPGLNSPLHF
V gene: TRBV28; CDR3 length: 15; clone size: once; J gene: TRBJ2-7; CDR3 protein: CASSPEAGGPGEQYF
V gene: TRBV9; CDR3 length: 17; clone size: -; J gene: TRBJ2-6; CDR3 protein: CASSPMGQTSGANVLTF
V gene: TRBV27; CDR3 length: 15; clone size: many; J gene: TRBJ2-3; CDR3 protein: CASSLKGSSTDTQYF
V gene: TRBV7-9; CDR3 length: 15; clone size: -; J gene: TRBJ2-1; CDR3 protein: CASSPRGSGYNEQFF
V gene: TRBV5-1; CDR3 length: 12; clone size: few; J gene: TRBJ2-3; CDR3 protein: CASSFSADTQYF
V gene: TRBV6-4; CDR3 length: 14; clone size: -; J gene: TRBJ1-5; CDR3 protein: CASSVQGGSQPQHF
V gene: TRBV20-1; CDR3 length: 14; clone size: -; J gene: TRBJ2-7; CDR3 protein: CSASQGPRSYEQYF
V gene: TRBV9; CDR3 length: 15; clone size: -; J gene: -; CDR3 protein: CASSVGSGTYNEQYF
V gene: TRBV15; CDR3 length: 13; clone size: -; J gene: TRBJ2-3; CDR3 protein: CATSSPDTDTQYF
V gene: TRBV12-3/TRBV12-4; CDR3 length: 13; clone size: -; J gene: TRBJ1-2; CDR3 protein: CASSVGDRGGYTF
V gene: TRBV27; CDR3 length: 12; clone size: -; J gene: TRBJ2-1; CDR3 protein: CASSFTRNEQFF
V gene: TRBV27; CDR3 length: 14; clone size: few; J gene: TRBJ1-2; CDR3 protein: CASSLFPVTYGYTF
V gene: TRBV10-3; CDR3 length: 18; clone size: -; J gene: TRBJ2-1; CDR3 protein: CAISDPGLAGERYNEQFF
V gene: TRBV9; CDR3 length: 14; clone size: many; J gene: TRBJ1-1; CDR3 protein: CASSVGSGGDGAFF
V gene: TRBV6-5; CDR3 length: 13; clone size: -; J gene: TRBJ2-1; CDR3 protein: CASSDSGFDEQFF
V gene: TRBV19; CDR3 length: 14; clone size: few; J gene: TRBJ2-7; CDR3 protein: CASSIVQGSYEQYF
V gene: TRBV20-1; CDR3 length: 13; clone size: -; J gene: TRBJ2-4; CDR3 protein: CSASGKGENIQYF
V gene: TRBV12-3/TRBV12-4; CDR3 length: 15; clone size: -; J gene: TRBJ2-4; CDR3 protein: CASSFYGATKNIQYF
V gene: TRBV15; CDR3 length: 15; clone size: few; J gene: TRBJ2-3; CDR3 protein: CATSRTSGYTDTQYF
V gene: TRBV20-1; CDR3 length: 16; clone size: -; J gene: TRBJ2-7; CDR3 protein: CSARVVGGPAYNEQYF
V gene: TRBV6-2/TRBV6-3; CDR3 length: 17; clone size: -; J gene: TRBJ2-5; CDR3 protein: CASSDPGLAGVAETQYF
V gene: TRBV12-3/TRBV12-4; CDR3 length: 14; clone size: -; J gene: TRBJ2-5; CDR3 protein: CASTFRGGRETQYF
V gene: TRBV27; CDR3 length: 15; clone size: -; J gene: TRBJ2-7; CDR3 protein: CASSLYPSGSSEQYF
V gene: TRBV24-1; CDR3 length: 14; clone size: few; J gene: TRBJ1-5; CDR3 protein: CATRSRVSNQPQHF
V gene: TRBV12-3/TRBV12-4; CDR3 length: 18; clone size: -; J gene: TRBJ2-1; CDR3 protein: CASSSGLAGGPPGNEQFF